Listed here are 5 T cell receptor beta chains from one sample, sequenced in a study of early T cells in non-severe SARS-CoV-2 infection. TCRdb reprocessed the 5' RACE reads with MiXCR, giving one entry per CDR3 protein. The sample lists more than 45,000 distinct CDR3 sequences, 13% occurring once. Sequencing input: whole blood. Receptors were obtained from an adult who was a healthcare worker with PCR-confirmed SARS-CoV-2 infection or an uninfected control (not recorded which).

This sequence joins TRBV7-9 and TRBJ2-3; no clear D. This CDR3 comprises 15 residues. CDR1 SEHNR and CDR2 FQNEAQ come from the germline V gene (reference sequence). Deletions cut 1 base from V and 6 bases from J, with 14 bases between. CDR3 protein: CASSLGAAVGDTQYF. CDR3 DNA: TGTGCCAGCAGCTTAGGCGCGGCGGTCGGTGATACGCAGTATTTT.

There are many counts of this clonotype. The chain combines TRBV9 with TRBJ2-7; either TRBD1 or TRBD2 may fit D (5 bases each). Trimming removed 1 base at V and 6 bases at J, with 11 bases between. This CDR3 has 13 amino acids. Germline V gene lookup returns CDR1 SGDLS and CDR2 YYNGEE. CDR3 in amino acids: CASSVRGVGEQYF. The DNA of the CDR3 is TGTGCCAGCAGCGTAAGAGGGGTGGGCGAGCAGTACTTC.

This clonotype has at least ten counts. The V call is TRBV20-1, the J call TRBJ1-2; 8 nucleotides match TRBD1. J was trimmed by 10 bases and V by 0 bases; bases with no gene match: 10. The CDR3 runs 14 residues. The germline V gene has CDR1 DFQATT and CDR2 SNEGSKA (reference sequence). The CDR3 protein is CSARDPQGVVVYTF. The DNA of the CDR3 is TGCAGTGCTAGAGATCCACAGGGGGTAGTAGTCTACACCTTC.

This clonotype was detected many times. This chain uses TRBV14 with TRBJ2-1, with a possible D match to TRBD2 (6 bases). V was cut by 0 bases and J by 7 bases, with 16 bases left in between. Germline CDR1 and CDR2: SGHDN and FVKESK. This CDR3 contains 16 residues. CDR3: CASSQDWRGWSNEQFF. The CDR3 DNA is TGTGCCAGCAGCCAAGATTGGCGGGGTTGGTCTAATGAGCAGTTCTTC.

V is TRBV10-3 and J is TRBJ2-5; unclear D gene. V gave up 7 bases and J gave up 1 base, with 10 bases separating them. The CDR3 runs to 13 residues. The germline gives CDR1 ENHRY, CDR2 SYGVKD. CDR3 coding DNA: TGTGCCATCAACGCCCGACTCCAAGAGACCCAGTACTTC. This encodes CAINARLQETQYF.